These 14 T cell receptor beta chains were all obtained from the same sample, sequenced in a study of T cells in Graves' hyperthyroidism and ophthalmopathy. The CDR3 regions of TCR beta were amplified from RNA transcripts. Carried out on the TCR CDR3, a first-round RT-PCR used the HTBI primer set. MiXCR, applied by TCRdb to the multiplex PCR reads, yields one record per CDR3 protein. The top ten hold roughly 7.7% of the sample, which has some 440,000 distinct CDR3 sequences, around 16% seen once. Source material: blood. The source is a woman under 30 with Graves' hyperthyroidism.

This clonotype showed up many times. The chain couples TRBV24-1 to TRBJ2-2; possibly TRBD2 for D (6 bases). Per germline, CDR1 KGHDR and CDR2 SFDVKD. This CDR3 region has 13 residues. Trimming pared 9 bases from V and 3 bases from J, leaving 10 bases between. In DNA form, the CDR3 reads TGTGCCACCGGAGGGACGGACACCGGGGAGCTGTTTTTT. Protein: CATGGTDTGELFF.

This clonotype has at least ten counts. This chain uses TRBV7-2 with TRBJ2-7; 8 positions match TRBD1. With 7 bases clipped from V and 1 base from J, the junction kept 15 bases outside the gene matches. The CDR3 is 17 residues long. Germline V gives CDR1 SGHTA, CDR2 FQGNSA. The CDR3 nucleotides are TGTGCCAGCACCAGGGACAGGTTCGGGAGCGGGTCCTACGAGCAGTACTTC. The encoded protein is CASTRDRFGSGSYEQYF.

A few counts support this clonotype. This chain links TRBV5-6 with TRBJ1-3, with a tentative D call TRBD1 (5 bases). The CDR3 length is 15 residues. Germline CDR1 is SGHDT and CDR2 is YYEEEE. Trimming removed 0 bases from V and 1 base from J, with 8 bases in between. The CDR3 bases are TGTGCCAGCAGCTTGGAAAGGGGATCTGGAAACACCATATATTTT. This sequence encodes CASSLERGSGNTIYF.

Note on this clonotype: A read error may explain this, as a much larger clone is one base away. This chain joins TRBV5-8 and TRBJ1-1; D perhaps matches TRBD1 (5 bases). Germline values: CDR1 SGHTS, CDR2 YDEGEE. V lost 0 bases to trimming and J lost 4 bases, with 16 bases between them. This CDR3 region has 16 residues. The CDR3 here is CASSLERGTMITEAFF. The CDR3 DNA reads TGTGCCAGCAGCTTGGAGAGGGGTACCATGATCACTGAAGCTTTCTTT.

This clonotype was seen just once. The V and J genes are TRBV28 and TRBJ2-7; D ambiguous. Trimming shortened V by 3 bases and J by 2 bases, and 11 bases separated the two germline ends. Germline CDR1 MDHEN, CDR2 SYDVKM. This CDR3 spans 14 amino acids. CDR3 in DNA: TGTGCCAGCAGTTTTGCTGTTCGAACCTACGAGCAGTACTTC. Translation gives CASSFAVRTYEQYF.

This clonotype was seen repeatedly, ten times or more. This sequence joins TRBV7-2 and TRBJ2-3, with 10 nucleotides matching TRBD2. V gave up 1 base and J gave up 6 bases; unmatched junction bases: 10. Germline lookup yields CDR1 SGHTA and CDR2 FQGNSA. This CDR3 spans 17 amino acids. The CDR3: CASSLVAGGIGGDTQYF. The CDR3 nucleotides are TGTGCCAGCAGCTTAGTAGCGGGGGGCATAGGTGGGGATACGCAGTATTTT.

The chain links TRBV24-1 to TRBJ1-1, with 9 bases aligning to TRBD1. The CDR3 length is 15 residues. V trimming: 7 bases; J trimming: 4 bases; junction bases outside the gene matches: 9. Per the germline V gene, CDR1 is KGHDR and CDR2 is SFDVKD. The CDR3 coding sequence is TGTGCCACCAGCACCCCGGGACAGGGAGGCACTGAAGCTTTCTTT. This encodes CATSTPGQGGTEAFF.

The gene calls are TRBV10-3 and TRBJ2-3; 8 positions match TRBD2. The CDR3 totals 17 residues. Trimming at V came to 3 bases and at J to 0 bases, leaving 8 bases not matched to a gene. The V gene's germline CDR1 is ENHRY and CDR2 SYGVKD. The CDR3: CAISDGTGGASTDTQYF. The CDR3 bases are TGTGCCATCAGTGATGGAACGGGGGGGGCCAGCACAGATACGCAGTATTTT.

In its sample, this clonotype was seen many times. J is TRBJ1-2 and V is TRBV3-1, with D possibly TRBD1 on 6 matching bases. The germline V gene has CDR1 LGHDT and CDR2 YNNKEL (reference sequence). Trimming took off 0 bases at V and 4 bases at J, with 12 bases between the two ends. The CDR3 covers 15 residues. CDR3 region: CASSQEGGPSYGYTF. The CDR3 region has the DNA TGTGCCAGCAGCCAAGAAGGGGGACCTTCCTATGGCTACACCTTC.

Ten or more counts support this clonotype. The CDR3 loop reads CATSGYQETQYF. The CDR3 bases are TGTGCCACTAGCGGGTACCAAGAGACCCAGTACTTC. The V call is TRBV10-3, the J call TRBJ2-5, with TRBD2 matching over 8 bases. CDR3 size: 12 residues. Germline CDR1 ENHRY, CDR2 SYGVKD. After removal of 10 bases from V and 0 bases from J, the junction contained 1 base not matched to a gene.

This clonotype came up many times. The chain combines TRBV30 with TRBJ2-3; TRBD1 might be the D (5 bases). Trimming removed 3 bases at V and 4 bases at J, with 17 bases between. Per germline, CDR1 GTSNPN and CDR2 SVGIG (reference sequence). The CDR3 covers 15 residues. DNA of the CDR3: TGTGCCTGGAGCGCTGGGATTCAAGGGGCAGATACGCAGTATTTT. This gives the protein CAWSAGIQGADTQYF. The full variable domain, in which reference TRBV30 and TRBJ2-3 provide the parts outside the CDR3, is SQTIHQWPATLVQPVGSPLSLECTVEGTSNPNLYWYRQAAGRGLQLLFYSVGIGQISSEVPQNLSASRPQDRQFILSSKKLLLSDSGFYLCAWSAGIQGADTQYFGPGTRLTVL.

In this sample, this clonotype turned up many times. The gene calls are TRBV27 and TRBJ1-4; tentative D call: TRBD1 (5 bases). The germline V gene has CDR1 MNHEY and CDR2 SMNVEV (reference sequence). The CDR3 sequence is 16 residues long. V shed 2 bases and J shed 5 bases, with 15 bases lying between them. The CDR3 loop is CASSLTQAWGNEKLFF. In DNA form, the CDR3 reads TGTGCCAGCAGTTTAACTCAGGCTTGGGGGAATGAAAAACTGTTTTTT.

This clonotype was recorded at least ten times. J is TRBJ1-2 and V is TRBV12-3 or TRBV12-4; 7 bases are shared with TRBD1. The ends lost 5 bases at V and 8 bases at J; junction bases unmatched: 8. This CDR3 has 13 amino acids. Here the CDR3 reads CASSLSGQYGYTF. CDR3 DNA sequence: TGTGCCAGCAGTCTATCGGGACAGTACGGCTACACCTTC.

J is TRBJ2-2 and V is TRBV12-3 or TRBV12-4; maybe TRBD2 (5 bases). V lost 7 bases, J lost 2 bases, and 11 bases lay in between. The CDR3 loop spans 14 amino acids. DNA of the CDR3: TGTGCCAGCAACCTAAGGACTAACACCGGGGAGCTGTTTTTT. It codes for CASNLRTNTGELFF.